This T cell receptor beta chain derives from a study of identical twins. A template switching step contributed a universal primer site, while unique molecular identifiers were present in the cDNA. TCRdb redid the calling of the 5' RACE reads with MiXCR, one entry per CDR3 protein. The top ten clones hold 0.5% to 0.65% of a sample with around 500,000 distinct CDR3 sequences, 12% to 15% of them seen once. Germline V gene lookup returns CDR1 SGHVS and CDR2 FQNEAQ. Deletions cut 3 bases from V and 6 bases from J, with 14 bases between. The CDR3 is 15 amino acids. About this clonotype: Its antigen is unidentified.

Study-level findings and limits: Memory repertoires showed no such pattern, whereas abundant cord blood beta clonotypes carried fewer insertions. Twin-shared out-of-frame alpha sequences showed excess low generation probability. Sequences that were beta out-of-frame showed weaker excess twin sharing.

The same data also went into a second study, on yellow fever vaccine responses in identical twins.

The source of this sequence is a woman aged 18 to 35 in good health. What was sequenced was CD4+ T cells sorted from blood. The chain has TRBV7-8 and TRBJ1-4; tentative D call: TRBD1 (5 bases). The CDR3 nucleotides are TGTGCCAGCAGCTTGGACTCCCCCAGGGATGAAAAACTGTTTTTT. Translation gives CASSLDSPRDEKLFF.